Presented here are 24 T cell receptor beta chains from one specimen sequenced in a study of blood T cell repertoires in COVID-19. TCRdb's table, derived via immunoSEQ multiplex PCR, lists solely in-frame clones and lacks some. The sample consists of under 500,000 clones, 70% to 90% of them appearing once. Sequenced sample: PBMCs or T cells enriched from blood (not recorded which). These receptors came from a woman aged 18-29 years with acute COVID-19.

The CDR3 nucleotides are TGTGCCAGCAGCTTGGGGTGGTCGCGGGAAGAGACCCAGTACTTC. Encoded protein: CASSLGWSREETQYF. V gene TRBV5-4 combines with J gene TRBJ2-5; maybe TRBD2 (5 bases). CDR3 size: 15 residues. CDR1 and CDR2 (germline): SGHNT, YYREEE (reference sequence). V shed 0 bases and J shed 3 bases, with 12 bases lying between them.

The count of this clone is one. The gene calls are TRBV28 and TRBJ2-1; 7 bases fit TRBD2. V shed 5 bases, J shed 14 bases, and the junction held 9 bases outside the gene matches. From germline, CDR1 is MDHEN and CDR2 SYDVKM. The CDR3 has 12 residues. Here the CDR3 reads CASSIEPGLKFF. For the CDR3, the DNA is TGTGCCAGCAGTATTGAGCCGGGACTAAAGTTCTTC.

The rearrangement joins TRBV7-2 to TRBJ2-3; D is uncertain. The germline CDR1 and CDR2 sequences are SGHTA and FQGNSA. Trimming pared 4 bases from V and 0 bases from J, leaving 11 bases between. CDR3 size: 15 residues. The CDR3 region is CASSSRLTSTDTQYF. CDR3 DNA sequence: TGTGCCAGCAGCTCGAGACTTACTAGCACAGATACGCAGTATTTT.

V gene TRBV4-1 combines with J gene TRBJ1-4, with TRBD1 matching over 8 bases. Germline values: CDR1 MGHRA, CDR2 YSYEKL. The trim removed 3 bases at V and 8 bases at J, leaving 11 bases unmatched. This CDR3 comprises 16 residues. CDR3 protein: CASSHPTGDRKEKLFF. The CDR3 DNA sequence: TGCGCCAGCAGCCACCCGACAGGGGACCGGAAGGAAAAACTGTTTTTT.

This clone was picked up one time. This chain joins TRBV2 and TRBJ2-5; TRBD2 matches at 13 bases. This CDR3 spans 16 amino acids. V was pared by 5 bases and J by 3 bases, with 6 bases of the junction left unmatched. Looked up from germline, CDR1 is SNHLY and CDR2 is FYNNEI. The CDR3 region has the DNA TGTGCCAGCAGTTCTTTACTAGCGGGAGGGAAAGAGACCCAGTACTTC. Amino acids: CASSSLLAGGKETQYF.

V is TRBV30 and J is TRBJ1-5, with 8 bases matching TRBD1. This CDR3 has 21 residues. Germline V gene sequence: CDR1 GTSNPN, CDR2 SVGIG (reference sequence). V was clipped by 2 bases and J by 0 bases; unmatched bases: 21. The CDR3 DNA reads TGTGCCTGGAGTAGGGGGACAGGCCTCACATCAAAATTGGATAGCAATCAGCCCCAGCATTTT. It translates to CAWSRGTGLTSKLDSNQPQHF.

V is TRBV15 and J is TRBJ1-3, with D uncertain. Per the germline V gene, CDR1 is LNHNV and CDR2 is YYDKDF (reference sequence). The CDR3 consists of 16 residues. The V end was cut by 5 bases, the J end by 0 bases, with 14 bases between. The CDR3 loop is CATSDESYPSGNTIYF. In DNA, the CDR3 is TGTGCCACCAGCGATGAATCCTACCCCTCTGGAAACACCATATATTTT.

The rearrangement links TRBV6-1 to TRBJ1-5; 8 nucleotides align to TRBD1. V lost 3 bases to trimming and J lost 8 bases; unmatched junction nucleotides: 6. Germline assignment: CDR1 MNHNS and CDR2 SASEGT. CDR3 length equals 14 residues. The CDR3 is CASSDRGRWEPQHF. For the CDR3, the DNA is TGTGCCAGCAGTGACAGGGGGCGTTGGGAGCCCCAGCATTTT.

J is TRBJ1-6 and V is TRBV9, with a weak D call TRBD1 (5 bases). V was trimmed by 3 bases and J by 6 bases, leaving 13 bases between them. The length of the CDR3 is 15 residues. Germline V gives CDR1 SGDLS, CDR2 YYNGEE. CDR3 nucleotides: TGTGCCAGCAGCGATGGCGGCAGGGTTAATTCACCCCTCCACTTT. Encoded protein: CASSDGGRVNSPLHF. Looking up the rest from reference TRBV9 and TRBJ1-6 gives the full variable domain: DSGVTQTPKHLITATGQRVTLRCSPRSGDLSVYWYQQSLDQGLQFLIQYYNGEERAKGNILERFSAQQFPDLHSELNLSSLELGDSALYFCASSDGGRVNSPLHFGNGTRLTVT.

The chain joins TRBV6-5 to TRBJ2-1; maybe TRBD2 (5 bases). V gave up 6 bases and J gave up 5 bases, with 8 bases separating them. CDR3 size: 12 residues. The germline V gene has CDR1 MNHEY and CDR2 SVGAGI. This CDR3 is CASRSGNNEQFF. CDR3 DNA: TGTGCCAGCAGATCGGGGAACAATGAGCAGTTCTTC.

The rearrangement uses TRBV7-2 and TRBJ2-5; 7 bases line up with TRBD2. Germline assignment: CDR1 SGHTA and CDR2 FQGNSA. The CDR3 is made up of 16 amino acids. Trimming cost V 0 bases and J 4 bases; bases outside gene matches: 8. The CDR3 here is CASSLARGRELETQYF. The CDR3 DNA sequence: TGTGCCAGCAGCTTAGCAAGAGGGAGGGAATTAGAGACCCAGTACTTC.

CDR3 in DNA: TGTGCCTCCGGGACTAGCGCCACAGATACGCAGTATTTT. This translates into CASGTSATDTQYF. The genes are TRBV19 and TRBJ2-3, with 10 bases fitting TRBD2. The CDR3 contains 13 residues. With V trimmed by 11 bases and J by 2 bases, 4 bases remained unmatched. The germline gives CDR1 LNHDA, CDR2 SQIVND (reference sequence).

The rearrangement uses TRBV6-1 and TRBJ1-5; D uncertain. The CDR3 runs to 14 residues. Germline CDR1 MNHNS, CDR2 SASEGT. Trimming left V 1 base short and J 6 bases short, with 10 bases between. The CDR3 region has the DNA TGTGCCAGCAGTGAAGGACAAGTAGGTCAGCCCCAGCATTTT. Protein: CASSEGQVGQPQHF.

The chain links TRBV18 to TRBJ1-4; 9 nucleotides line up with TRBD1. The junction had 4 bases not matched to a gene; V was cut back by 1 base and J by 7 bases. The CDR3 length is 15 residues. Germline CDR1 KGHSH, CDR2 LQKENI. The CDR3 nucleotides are TGTGCCAGCTCACCACGGGGACAGGGAGCTGAAAAACTGTTTTTT. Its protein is CASSPRGQGAEKLFF.

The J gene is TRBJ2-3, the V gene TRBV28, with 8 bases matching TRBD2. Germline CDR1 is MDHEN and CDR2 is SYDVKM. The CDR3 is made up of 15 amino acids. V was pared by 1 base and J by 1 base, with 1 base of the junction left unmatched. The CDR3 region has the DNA TGTGCCAGCAGTTTATACGGGGGGGGCACAGATACGCAGTATTTT. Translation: CASSLYGGGTDTQYF.

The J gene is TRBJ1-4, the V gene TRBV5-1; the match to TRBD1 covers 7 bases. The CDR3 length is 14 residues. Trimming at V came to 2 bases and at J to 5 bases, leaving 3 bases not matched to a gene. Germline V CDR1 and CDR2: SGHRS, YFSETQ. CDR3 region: CASSLMTGNEKLFF. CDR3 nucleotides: TGCGCCAGCAGCTTAATGACAGGGAATGAAAAACTGTTTTTT.

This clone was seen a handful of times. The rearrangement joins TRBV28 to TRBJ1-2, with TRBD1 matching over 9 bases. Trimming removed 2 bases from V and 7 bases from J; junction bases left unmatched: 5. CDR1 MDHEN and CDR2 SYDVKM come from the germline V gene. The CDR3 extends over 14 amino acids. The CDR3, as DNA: TGTGCCAGCAGTTTAGGGACAGGGTCTGGTGGCTACACCTTC. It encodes CASSLGTGSGGYTF.

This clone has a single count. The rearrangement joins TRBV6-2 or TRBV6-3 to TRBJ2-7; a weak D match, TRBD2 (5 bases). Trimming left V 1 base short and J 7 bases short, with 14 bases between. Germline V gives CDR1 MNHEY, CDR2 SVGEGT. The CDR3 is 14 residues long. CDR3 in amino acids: CASSYFRGSGEQYF. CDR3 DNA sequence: TGTGCCAGCAGTTACTTTCGGGGTTCGGGAGAGCAGTACTTC.

The CDR3 DNA reads TGCAGCGCCGCAAAGGCGGACTATGGCTACACCTTC. Translating it yields CSAAKADYGYTF. V and J are TRBV29-1 and TRBJ1-2; D not resolved. Trimming cost V 7 bases and J 3 bases, with 12 bases left between them. The germline V gene encodes CDR1 SQVTM and CDR2 ANQGSEA. CDR3 size: 12 residues.

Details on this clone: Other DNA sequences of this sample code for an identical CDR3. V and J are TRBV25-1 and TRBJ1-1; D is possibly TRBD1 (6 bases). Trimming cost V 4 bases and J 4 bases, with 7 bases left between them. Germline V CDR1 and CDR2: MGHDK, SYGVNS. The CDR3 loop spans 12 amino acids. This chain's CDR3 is CASSAGVTEAFF. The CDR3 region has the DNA TGTGCCAGCAGTGCAGGGGTCACTGAAGCTTTCTTT.

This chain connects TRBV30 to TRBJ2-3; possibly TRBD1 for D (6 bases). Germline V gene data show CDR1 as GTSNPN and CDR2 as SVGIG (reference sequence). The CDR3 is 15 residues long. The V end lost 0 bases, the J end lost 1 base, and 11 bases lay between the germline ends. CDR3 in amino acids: CAWSVHPGGTDTQYF. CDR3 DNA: TGTGCCTGGAGTGTACATCCAGGGGGCACAGATACGCAGTATTTT.

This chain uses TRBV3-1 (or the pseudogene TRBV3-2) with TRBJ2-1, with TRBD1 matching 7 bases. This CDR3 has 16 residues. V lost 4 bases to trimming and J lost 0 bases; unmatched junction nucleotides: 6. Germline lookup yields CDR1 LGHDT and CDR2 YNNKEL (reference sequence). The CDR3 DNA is TGTGCCAGCAGCCCCAGGGGGACAGACTCCTACAATGAGCAGTTCTTC. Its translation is CASSPRGTDSYNEQFF.

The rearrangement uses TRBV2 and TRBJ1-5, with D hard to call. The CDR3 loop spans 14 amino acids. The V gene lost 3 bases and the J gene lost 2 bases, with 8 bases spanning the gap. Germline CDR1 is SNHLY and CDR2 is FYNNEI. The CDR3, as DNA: TGTGCCAGCAGTGATTGGGGAGGCAATCAGCCCCAGCATTTT. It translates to CASSDWGGNQPQHF.

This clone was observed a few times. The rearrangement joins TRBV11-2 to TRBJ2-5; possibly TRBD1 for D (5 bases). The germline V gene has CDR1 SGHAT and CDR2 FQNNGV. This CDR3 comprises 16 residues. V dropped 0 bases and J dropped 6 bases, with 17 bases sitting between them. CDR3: CASSLDRRQGEKTQYF. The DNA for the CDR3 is TGTGCCAGCAGCTTAGATCGGCGGCAGGGCGAGAAGACCCAGTACTTC.